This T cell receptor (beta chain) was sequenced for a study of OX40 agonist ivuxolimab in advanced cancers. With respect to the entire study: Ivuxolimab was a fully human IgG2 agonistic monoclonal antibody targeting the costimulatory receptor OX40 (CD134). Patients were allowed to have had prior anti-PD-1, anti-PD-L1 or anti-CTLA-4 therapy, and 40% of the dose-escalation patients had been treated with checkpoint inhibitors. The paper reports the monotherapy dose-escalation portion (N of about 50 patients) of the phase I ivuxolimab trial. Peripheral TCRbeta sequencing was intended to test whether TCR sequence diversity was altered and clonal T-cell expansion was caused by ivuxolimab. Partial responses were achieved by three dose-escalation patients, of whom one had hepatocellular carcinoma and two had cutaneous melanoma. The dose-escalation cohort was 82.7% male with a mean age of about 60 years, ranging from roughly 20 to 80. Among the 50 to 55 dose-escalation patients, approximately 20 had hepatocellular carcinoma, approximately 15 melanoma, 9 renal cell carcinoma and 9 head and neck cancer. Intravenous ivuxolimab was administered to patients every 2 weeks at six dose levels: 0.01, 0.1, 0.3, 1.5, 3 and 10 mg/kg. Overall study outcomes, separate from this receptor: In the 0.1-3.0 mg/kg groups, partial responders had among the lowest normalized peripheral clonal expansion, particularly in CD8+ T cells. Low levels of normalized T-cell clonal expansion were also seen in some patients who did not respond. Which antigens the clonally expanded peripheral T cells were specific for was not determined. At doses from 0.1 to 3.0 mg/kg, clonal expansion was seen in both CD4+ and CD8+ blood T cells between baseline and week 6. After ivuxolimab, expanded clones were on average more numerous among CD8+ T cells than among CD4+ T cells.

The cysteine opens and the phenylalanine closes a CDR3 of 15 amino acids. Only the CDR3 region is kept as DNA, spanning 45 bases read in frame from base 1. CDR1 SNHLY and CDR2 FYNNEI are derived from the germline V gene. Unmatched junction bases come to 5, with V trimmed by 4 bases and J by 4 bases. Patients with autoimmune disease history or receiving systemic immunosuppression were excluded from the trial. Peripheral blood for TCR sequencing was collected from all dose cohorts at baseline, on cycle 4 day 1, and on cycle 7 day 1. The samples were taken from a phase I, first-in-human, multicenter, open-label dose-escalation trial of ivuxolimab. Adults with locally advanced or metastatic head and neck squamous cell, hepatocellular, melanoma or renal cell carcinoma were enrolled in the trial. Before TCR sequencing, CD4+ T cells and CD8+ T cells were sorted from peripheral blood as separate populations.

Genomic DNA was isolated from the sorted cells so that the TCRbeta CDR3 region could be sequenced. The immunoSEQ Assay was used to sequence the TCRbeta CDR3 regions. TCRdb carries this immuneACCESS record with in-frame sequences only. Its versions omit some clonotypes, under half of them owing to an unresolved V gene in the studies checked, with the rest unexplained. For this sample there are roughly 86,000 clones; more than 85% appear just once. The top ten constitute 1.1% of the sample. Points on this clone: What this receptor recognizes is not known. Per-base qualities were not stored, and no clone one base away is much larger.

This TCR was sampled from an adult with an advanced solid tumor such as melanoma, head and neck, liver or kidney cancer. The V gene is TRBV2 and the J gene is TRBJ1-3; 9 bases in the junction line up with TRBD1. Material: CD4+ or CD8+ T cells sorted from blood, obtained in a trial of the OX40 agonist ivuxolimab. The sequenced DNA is TGTGCCAGCAGTGGCGACAGGGGGTACGGAAACACCATATATTTT. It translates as CASSGDRGYGNTIYF.